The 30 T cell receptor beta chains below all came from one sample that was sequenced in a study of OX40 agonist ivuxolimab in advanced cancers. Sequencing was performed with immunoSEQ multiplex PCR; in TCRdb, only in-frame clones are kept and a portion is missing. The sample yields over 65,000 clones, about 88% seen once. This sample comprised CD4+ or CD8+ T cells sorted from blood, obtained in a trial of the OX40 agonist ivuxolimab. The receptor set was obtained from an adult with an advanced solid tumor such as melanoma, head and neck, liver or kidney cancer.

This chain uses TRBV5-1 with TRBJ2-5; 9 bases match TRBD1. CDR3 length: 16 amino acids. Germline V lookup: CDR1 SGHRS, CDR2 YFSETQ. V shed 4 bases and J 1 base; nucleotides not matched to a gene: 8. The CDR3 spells CASSGGTGLGQETQYF. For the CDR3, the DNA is TGCGCCAGCAGCGGGGGGACAGGGCTTGGCCAAGAGACCCAGTACTTC.

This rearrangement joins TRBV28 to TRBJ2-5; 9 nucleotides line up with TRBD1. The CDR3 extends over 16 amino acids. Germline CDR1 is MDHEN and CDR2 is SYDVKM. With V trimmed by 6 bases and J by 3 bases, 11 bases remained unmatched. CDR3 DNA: TGTGCCAGCAGCTCGACCGGGACAGGGTCCAAAGAGACCCAGTACTTC. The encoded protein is CASSSTGTGSKETQYF.

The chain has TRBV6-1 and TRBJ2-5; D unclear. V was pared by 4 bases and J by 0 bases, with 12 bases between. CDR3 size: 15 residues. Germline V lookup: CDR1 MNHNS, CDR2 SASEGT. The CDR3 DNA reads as TGTGCCAGCAGTGGTGGATCCTGGTACCAAGAGACCCAGTACTTC. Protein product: CASSGGSWYQETQYF.

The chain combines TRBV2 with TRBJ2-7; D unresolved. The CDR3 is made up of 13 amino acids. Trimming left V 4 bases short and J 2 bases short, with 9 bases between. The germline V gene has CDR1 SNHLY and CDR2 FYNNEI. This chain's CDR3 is CASSAVPAYEQYF. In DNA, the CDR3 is TGTGCCAGCAGTGCTGTTCCCGCCTACGAGCAGTACTTC.

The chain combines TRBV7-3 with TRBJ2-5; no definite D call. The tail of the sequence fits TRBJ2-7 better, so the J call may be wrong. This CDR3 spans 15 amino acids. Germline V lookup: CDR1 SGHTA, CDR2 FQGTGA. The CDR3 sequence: CASSLSLLSSYEQYF. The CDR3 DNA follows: TGTGCCAGCAGCTTAAGCCTTTTGAGCTCCTACGAGCAGTACTTC.

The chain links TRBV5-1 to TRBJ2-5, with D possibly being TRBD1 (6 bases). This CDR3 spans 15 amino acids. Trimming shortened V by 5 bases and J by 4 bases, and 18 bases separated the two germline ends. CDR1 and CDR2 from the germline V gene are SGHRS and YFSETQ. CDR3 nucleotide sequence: TGCGCCAGCAGACCCCAGGGGTGGGGCGTAGAGACCCAGTACTTC. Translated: CASRPQGWGVETQYF.

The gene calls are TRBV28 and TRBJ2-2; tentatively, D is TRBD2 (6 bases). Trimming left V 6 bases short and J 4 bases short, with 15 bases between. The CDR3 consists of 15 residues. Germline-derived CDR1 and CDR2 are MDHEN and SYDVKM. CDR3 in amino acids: CASSRGSSVTGELFF. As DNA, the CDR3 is TGTGCCAGCAGCCGTGGTTCTAGCGTCACCGGGGAGCTGTTTTTT.

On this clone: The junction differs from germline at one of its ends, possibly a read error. The CDR3 region has the DNA TGTGCCAGCAGAGTGACAGGGACTGGCTACGAGCAGTACTTC. This gives the protein CASRVTGTGYEQYF. V usage is TRBV5-1 and J usage is TRBJ2-7; weak D call: TRBD1 (7 bases). This CDR3 comprises 14 residues. Germline CDR1 SGHRS, CDR2 YFSETQ.

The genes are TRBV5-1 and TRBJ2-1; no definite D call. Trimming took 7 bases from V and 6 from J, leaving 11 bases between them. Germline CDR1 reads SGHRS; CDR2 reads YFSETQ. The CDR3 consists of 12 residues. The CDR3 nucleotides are TGCGCCAGCTCCTTGCCGTCCAATGAGCAGTTCTTC. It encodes CASSLPSNEQFF.

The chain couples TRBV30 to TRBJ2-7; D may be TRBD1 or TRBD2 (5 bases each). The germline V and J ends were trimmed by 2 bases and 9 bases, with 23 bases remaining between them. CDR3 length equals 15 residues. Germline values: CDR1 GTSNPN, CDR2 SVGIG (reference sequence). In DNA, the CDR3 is TGTGCCTGGAGTCCAGGGTCGGGATTCCCTCTTTTGCAGTACTTC. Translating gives CAWSPGSGFPLLQYF.

CDR3 in DNA: TGCGCCAGCAGCTTAAGGTCGGAGCTCTACGAGCAGTACTTC. Protein: CASSLRSELYEQYF. This rearrangement joins TRBV5-1 to TRBJ2-7; no definite D call. Germline-derived CDR1 and CDR2 are SGHRS and YFSETQ. CDR3 length equals 14 residues. Trimming removed 2 bases at V and 3 bases at J, with 12 bases between.

As DNA, the CDR3 is TGTGCCAGCAGTCTCCGCCACGAGCAGTACTTC. Translation: CASSLRHEQYF. V usage is TRBV6-5 and J usage is TRBJ2-7; D remains ambiguous. V was trimmed by 5 bases and J by 5 bases, leaving 7 bases between them. The CDR3 consists of 11 residues. Germline V gene lookup returns CDR1 MNHEY and CDR2 SVGAGI.

The CDR3 DNA follows: TGTGCCATCAGTGATACCCTTTTCTACAATGAGCAGTTCTTC. Translated, it gives CAISDTLFYNEQFF. This chain links TRBV10-3 with TRBJ2-1; D call uncertain. Per germline, CDR1 ENHRY and CDR2 SYGVKD. V lost 3 bases, J lost 3 bases, and 9 bases lay in between. CDR3 length equals 14 residues.

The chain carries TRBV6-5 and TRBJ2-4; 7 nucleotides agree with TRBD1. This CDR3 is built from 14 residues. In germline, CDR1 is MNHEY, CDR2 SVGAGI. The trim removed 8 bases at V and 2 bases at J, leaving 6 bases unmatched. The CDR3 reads CASSKGATKNIQYF. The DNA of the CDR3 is TGTGCCAGCTCGAAGGGGGCAACCAAAAACATTCAGTACTTC.

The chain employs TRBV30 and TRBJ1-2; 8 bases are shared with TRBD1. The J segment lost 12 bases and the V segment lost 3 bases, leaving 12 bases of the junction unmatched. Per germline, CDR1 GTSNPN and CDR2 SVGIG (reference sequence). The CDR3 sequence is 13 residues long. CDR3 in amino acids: CAWRTQGASLDTF. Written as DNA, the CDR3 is TGTGCCTGGAGAACCCAGGGGGCATCGCTGGACACCTTC.

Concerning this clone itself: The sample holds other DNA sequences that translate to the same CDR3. Written as DNA, the CDR3 is TGTGCCAGCAGTTTAGACAGGGGGCTAGGGGGCTACACCTTC. Protein product: CASSLDRGLGGYTF. This chain joins TRBV28 and TRBJ1-2; TRBD1 aligns across 10 bases. With V trimmed by 2 bases and J by 8 bases, 5 bases remained unmatched. CDR1 MDHEN and CDR2 SYDVKM come from the germline V gene. This CDR3 has 14 residues.

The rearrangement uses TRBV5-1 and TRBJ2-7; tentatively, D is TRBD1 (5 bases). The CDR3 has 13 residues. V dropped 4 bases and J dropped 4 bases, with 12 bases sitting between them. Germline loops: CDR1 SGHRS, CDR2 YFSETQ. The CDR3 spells CASSLQTEYEQYF. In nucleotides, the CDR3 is TGCGCCAGCAGCCTCCAGACAGAATACGAGCAGTACTTC.

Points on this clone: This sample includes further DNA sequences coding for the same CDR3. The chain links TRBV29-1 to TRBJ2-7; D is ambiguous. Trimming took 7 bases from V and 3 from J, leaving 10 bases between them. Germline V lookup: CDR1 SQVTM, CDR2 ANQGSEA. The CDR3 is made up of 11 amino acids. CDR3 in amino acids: CSGRTSYEQYF. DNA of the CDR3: TGCAGCGGGCGGACCAGCTACGAGCAGTACTTC.

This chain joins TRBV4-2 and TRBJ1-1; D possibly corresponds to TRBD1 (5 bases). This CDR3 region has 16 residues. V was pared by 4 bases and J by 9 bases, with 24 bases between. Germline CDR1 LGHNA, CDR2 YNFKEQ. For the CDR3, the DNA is TGTGCCAGCAGCCCAGGTCCGACGGACAATTTCGATCAAGCTTTCTTT. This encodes CASSPGPTDNFDQAFF.

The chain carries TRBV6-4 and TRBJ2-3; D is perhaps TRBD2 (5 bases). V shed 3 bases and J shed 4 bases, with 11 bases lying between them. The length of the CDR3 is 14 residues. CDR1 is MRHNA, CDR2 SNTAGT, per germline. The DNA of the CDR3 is TGTGCCAGCAGTGAAGCGAGGGAATCAGATACGCAGTATTTT. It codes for CASSEARESDTQYF.

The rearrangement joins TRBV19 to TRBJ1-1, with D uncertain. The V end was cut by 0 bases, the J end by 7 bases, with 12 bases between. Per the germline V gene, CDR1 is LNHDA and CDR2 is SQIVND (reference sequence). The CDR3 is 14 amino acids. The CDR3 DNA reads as TGTGCCAGTAGTATAGATCCGGAGAGCAGTGAAGCTTTCTTT. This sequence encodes CASSIDPESSEAFF.

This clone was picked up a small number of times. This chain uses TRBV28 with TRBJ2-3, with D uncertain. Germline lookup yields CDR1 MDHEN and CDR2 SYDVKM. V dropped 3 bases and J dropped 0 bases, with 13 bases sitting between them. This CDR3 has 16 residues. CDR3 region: CASSFFGSGSTDTQYF. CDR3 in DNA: TGTGCCAGCAGTTTCTTTGGATCCGGGAGCACAGATACGCAGTATTTT. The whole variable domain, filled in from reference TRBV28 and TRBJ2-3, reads DVKVTQSSRYLVKRTGEKVFLECVQDMDHENMFWYRQDPGLGLRLIYFSYDVKMKEKGDIPEGYSVSREKKERFSLILESASTNQTSMYLCASSFFGSGSTDTQYFGPGTRLTVL.

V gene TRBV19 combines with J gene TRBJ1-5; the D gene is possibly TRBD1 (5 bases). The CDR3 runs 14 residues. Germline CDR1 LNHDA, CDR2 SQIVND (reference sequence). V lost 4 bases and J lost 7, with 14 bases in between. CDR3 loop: CASSNTGVNQPQHF. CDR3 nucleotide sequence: TGTGCCAGTAGTAACACGGGGGTTAACCAGCCCCAGCATTTT.

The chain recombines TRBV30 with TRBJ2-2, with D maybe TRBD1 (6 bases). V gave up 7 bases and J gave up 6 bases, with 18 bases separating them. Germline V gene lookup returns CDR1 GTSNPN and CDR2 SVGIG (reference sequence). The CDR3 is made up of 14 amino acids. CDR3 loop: CAYGRVGQPGELFF. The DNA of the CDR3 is TGTGCCTACGGTCGGGTGGGACAACCCGGGGAGCTGTTTTTT.

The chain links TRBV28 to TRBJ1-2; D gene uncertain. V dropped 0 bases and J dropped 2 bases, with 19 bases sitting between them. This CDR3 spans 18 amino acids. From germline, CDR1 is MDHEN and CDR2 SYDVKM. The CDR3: CASSLWGYKQNSNYGYTF. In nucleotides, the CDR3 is TGTGCCAGCAGTTTATGGGGGTATAAGCAGAACTCGAACTATGGCTACACCTTC.

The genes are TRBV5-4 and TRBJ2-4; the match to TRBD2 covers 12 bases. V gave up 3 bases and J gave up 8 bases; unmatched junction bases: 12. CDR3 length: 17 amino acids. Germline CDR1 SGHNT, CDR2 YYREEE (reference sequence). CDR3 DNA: TGTGCCAGCAGCTCCCCCGGGACTAGCGGGTCCGGGGACATTCAGTACTTC. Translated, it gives CASSSPGTSGSGDIQYF.

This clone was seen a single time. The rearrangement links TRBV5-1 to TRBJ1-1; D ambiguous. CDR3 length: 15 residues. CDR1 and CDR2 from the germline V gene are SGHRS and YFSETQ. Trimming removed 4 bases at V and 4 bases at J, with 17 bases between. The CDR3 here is CASSPDGRSGTEAFF. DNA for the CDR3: TGCGCCAGCAGCCCCGACGGGCGATCGGGCACTGAAGCTTTCTTT.

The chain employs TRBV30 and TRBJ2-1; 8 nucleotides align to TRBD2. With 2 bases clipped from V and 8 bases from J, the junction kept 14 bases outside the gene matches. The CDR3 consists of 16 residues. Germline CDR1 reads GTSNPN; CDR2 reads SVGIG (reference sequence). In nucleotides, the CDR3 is TGTGCCTGGAGTCCTTCCGGGACTAGTGATAGGCATGAGCAGTTCTTC. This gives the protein CAWSPSGTSDRHEQFF.

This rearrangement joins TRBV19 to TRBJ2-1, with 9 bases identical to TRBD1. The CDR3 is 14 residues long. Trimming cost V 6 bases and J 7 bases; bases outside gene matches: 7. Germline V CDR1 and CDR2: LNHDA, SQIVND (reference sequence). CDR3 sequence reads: CASSRDRDRNEQFF. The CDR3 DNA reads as TGTGCCAGTAGCCGGGACAGGGACCGGAATGAGCAGTTCTTC. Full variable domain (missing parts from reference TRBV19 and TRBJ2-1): DGGITQSPKYLFRKEGQNVTLSCEQNLNHDAMYWYRQDPGQGLRLIYYSQIVNDFQKGDIAEGYSVSREKKESFPLTVTSAQKNPTAFYLCASSRDRDRNEQFFGPGTRLTVL.

CDR3 nucleotide sequence: TGTGCCAGCAGCGATGCACAACTAGCGGGAGGGCCGAATGAGCAGTTCTTC. Amino acid sequence: CASSDAQLAGGPNEQFF. V and J are TRBV11-2 and TRBJ2-1; 13 positions agree with TRBD2. In germline, CDR1 is SGHAT, CDR2 FQNNGV. V gave up 5 bases and J gave up 7 bases; unmatched junction bases: 11. The CDR3 runs to 17 residues.